This T cell receptor (beta chain) was sequenced in a study of radiation and T cells in renal cell carcinoma. The CDR3 covers 14 residues. In germline, CDR1 is MNHEY, CDR2 SVGAGI. Trimming left V 4 bases short and J 1 base short, with 10 bases between. Time point of the sample: blood 4 weeks post-SBRT, at nephrectomy. Treatment specified: 15 Gy SBRT to primary tumor, nephrectomy 4 weeks later. Nephrectomy followed 15 Gy stereotactic body radiation by 4 weeks. Blood was sampled at baseline, 2 weeks and 4 weeks after SBRT. Method: immunoSEQ multiplex PCR; TCRdb's copy keeps in-frame clones and lacks some. The table includes around 170,000 clones, 88% detected once. General study findings and limits: From baseline, blood top tumor clonotypes peaked at 2 weeks post-radiation. Without pretreatment biopsies, baseline tumor clonotype presence was undetermined.

Comments on this clone: The antigen remains undetermined.

The sample in question was blood, obtained from a patient whose treatment included radiotherapy and nephrectomy. The sequence was collected from a woman in her forties or fifties with renal cell carcinoma. The gene calls are TRBV6-5 and TRBJ1-1, with D unclear. The CDR3 spells CASSFGRKNTEAFF. The CDR3 coding sequence is TGTGCCAGCAGTTTTGGACGGAAGAACACTGAAGCTTTCTTT.